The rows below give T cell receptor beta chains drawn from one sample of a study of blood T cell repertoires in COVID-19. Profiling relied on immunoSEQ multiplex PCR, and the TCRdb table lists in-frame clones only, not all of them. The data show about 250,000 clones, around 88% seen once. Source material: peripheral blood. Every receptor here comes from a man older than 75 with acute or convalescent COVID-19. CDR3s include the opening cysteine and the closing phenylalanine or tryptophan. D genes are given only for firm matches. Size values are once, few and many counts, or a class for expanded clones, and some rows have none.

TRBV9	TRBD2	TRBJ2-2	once	TGTGCCAGCAGCGGCAAACTAGCGGGGGAGAACACCGGGGAGCTGTTTTTT	CASSGKLAGENTGELFF
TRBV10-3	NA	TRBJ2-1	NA	TGTGCCATCAGTGAGCCGGCTAGCTCCTACAATGAGCAGTTCTTC	CAISEPASSYNEQFF
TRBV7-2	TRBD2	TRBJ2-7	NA	TGTGCCAGCCGGCTAGCGGGGGGGCCATACGAGCAGTACTTC	CASRLAGGPYEQYF
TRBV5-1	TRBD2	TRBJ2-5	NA	TGCGCCAGCAGCTTGGGCACTAGCGGGGTACAAGAGACCCAGTACTTC	CASSLGTSGVQETQYF
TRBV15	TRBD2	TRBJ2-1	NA	TGTGCCACCAGCAGATCCAGAGGACTAGCGGGTCTCACGAATGAGCAGTTCTTC	CATSRSRGLAGLTNEQFF
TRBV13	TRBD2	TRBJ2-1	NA	TGTGCCAGCAGCCCGTCTAGCGGGAAGGTCGGCGAGCAGTTCTTC	CASSPSSGKVGEQFF
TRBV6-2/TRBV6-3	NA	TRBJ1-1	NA	TGTGCCAGCAGTTACCGGGCAGGGCTGACGGTTGGGACTGAAGCTTTCTTT	CASSYRAGLTVGTEAFF
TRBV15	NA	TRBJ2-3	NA	TGTGCCACCAGCAGAGCACAGGGAGATACGCAGTATTTT	CATSRAQGDTQYF
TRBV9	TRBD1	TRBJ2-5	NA	TGTGCCAGCAGCTCGACAGGGGCCCGGGAGACCCAGTACTTC	CASSSTGARETQYF
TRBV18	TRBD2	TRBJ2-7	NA	TGTGCCAGCTCGCCCCCGGGGGGGCTAGTTTCCTACGAGCAGTACTTC	CASSPPGGLVSYEQYF
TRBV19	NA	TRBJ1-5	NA	TGTGCCAGTACCCAATCTGGGGGCGCGGGTCAGCCCCAGCATTTT	CASTQSGGAGQPQHF
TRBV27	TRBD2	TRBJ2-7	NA	TGTGCCAGCAGTTTATCGGGACTAGCGGGACAGACAAGGGAGCAGTACTTC	CASSLSGLAGQTREQYF
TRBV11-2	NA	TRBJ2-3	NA	TGTGCCAGCAGCCTAACATACGGGGATACGCAGTATTTT	CASSLTYGDTQYF
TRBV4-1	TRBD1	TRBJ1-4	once	TGCGCCAGCAGCCTATCCCAGGGGGCTTGGGAAAAACTGTTTTTT	CASSLSQGAWEKLFF
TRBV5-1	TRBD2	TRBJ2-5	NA	TGCGCCAGCAGCTTGGGCCGGGGGGAAGAGACCCAGTACTTC	CASSLGRGEETQYF
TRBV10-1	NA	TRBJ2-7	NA	TGCGCCAGCAGTGAGTCGACGGTTTACTACCACTCCTACGAGCAGTACTTC	CASSESTVYYHSYEQYF
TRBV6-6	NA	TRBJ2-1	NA	TGTGCCAGCAGTCTTCAGGGTTACAATGAGCAGTTCTTC	CASSLQGYNEQFF
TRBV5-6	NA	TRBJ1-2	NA	TGTGCCAGCAGCTCCGGGCTCCTAGCATTTAGCTACACCTTC	CASSSGLLAFSYTF